This T cell receptor (beta chain) emerged from a study of metastatic and nonmetastatic thyroid tumors. Thyroid surgery was performed in patients who had received no treatment beforehand. CDR3 length equals 18 residues. Germline-derived CDR1 and CDR2 are MDHEN and SYDVKM. Trimming cost V 9 bases and J 3 bases; bases outside gene matches: 23. TCRdb reprocessed the PCR reads using MiXCR. The sample carries 25,000 to 35,000 clones, roughly 17% recorded once. This clone was seen only once. Sequencing was carried out using blood. The sequence came from a female donor with papillary thyroid cancer or a benign thyroid nodule (not recorded which). Some clones in this sample may be carry-over from other donors' samples. This chain uses TRBV28 with TRBJ2-7, with TRBD1 matching over 7 bases. The CDR3 loop reads CASFPLDRENTFFYEQYF. The CDR3 DNA reads as TGTGCCAGTTTTCCTCTCGACAGGGAAAATACCTTCTTCTACGAGCAGTACTTC.